Shown below are 30 T cell receptor beta chains from a single sample sequenced in a study of cytomegalovirus exposure and HLA in healthy donors. Primers for the PCR totalled 60 Vbeta and 13 Jbeta. TCRdb's table, derived via immunoSEQ multiplex PCR, lists solely in-frame clones and lacks some. The table has around 110,000 clones, over 65% seen once. The sample taken for sequencing was PBMCs. The receptors were gathered from a woman aged 35 to 49 in good health and CMV-seropositive.

The CDR3 sequence: CASSLTGGVSGEQYF. The CDR3 nucleotides read TGTGCCAGCAGCTTAACGGGGGGGGTGAGCGGAGAGCAGTACTTC. The chain uses TRBV7-9 and TRBJ2-7; TRBD2 matches at 8 bases. The CDR3 is made up of 15 amino acids. Germline V lookup: CDR1 SEHNR, CDR2 FQNEAQ (reference sequence). The V segment lost 2 bases and the J segment 7 bases; nucleotides outside the gene matches: 10. The variable domain in full, completed from reference TRBV7-9 and TRBJ2-7, reads DTGVSQNPRHKITKRGQNVTFRCDPISEHNRLYWYRQTLGQGPEFLTYFQNEAQLEKSRLLSDRFSAERPKGSFSTLEIQRTEQGDSAMYLCASSLTGGVSGEQYFGPGTRLTVT.

The chain recombines TRBV5-1 with TRBJ2-2; 7 bases map to TRBD2. This CDR3 has 15 residues. Per germline, CDR1 SGHRS and CDR2 YFSETQ. V lost 4 bases, J lost 1 base, and 4 bases stayed unmatched. In DNA, the CDR3 is TGCGCCAGCAGCCAAAGCGGGGTGAACACCGGGGAGCTGTTTTTT. Translation gives CASSQSGVNTGELFF. The full variable domain, its missing parts supplied by reference TRBV5-1 and TRBJ2-2, is KAGVTQTPRYLIKTRGQQVTLSCSPISGHRSVSWYQQTPGQGLQFLFEYFSETQRNKGNFPGRFSGRQFSNSRSEMNVSTLELGDSALYLCASSQSGVNTGELFFGEGSRLTVL.

DNA of the CDR3: TGTGCCACCACAGACAGGGAGAGCTCCTACGAGCAGTACTTC. Translation: CATTDRESSYEQYF. J is TRBJ2-7 and V is TRBV9; 7 bases line up with TRBD1. CDR1 and CDR2 from the germline V gene are SGDLS and YYNGEE. The junction had 9 bases not matched to a gene; V was cut back by 9 bases and J by 0 bases. This CDR3 has 14 amino acids.

This chain joins TRBV25-1 and TRBJ2-7, with D maybe TRBD1 (5 bases). This CDR3 spans 15 amino acids. V was trimmed by 2 bases and J by 0 bases, leaving 11 bases between them. Germline CDR1 is MGHDK and CDR2 is SYGVNS. The CDR3 protein is CASSEAGRTSYEQYF. CDR3 nucleotide sequence: TGTGCCAGCAGTGAAGCAGGGCGCACCTCCTACGAGCAGTACTTC.

The chain couples TRBV2 to TRBJ1-2; 8 nucleotides match TRBD1. Germline V CDR1 and CDR2: SNHLY, FYNNEI. The CDR3 is 14 residues long. V lost 8 bases and J lost 3; bases outside the gene matches: 8. The CDR3 protein is CASYTPGQDYGYTF. The CDR3 nucleotides are TGTGCCAGCTACACCCCGGGACAGGACTATGGCTACACCTTC.

This chain joins TRBV29-1 and TRBJ2-1; D possibly corresponds to TRBD2 (6 bases). V lost 7 bases and J 5 bases, leaving 18 bases between the germline ends. Germline V gives CDR1 SQVTM, CDR2 ANQGSEA. The CDR3 contains 14 residues. The CDR3, as DNA: TGCAGCGCCGATCCGGGACTCAACGACAATGAGCAGTTCTTC. This sequence encodes CSADPGLNDNEQFF.

The chain has TRBV20-1 and TRBJ2-5; possibly TRBD2 for D (5 bases). The CDR3 consists of 11 residues. Germline CDR1 DFQATT, CDR2 SNEGSKA (reference sequence). Trimming took off 1 base at V and 7 bases at J, with 7 bases between the two ends. The DNA of the CDR3 is TGCAGTGCTAGAGCTGGAGGGACCCAGTACTTC. It is translated as CSARAGGTQYF.

The chain employs TRBV5-1 and TRBJ1-3; TRBD1 agrees at 7 bases. V shed 4 bases, J shed 0 bases, and the junction held 7 bases outside the gene matches. This CDR3 is built from 16 residues. Per germline, CDR1 SGHRS and CDR2 YFSETQ. The CDR3 DNA reads as TGCGCCAGCAGCCCGGGACAGACAAGCTCTGGAAACACCATATATTTT. It codes for CASSPGQTSSGNTIYF.

V is TRBV7-9 and J is TRBJ1-6, with TRBD1 identical over 10 bases. The CDR3 runs to 17 residues. After removal of 6 bases from V and 9 bases from J, the junction contained 14 bases not matched to a gene. CDR1 and CDR2 (germline): SEHNR, FQNEAQ (reference sequence). This CDR3 reads CASRSTGTGDYSSPLHF. CDR3 nucleotides: TGTGCCAGCAGAAGTACCGGGACAGGGGATTATTCTTCACCCCTCCACTTT.

This clone was seen more than once but under ten times. The rearrangement links TRBV11-2 to TRBJ1-1, with D hard to call. Germline values: CDR1 SGHAT, CDR2 FQNNGV. Trimming stripped 1 base from V and 2 bases from J, with 5 bases between. The CDR3 contains 13 residues. This CDR3 is CASSLVVNTEAFF. The DNA for the CDR3 is TGTGCCAGCAGCTTAGTTGTAAACACTGAAGCTTTCTTT.

V is TRBV4-1 and J is TRBJ1-5; D is unresolved. Germline loops: CDR1 MGHRA, CDR2 YSYEKL. The V end was cut by 1 base, the J end by 1 base, with 5 bases between. This CDR3 is 14 amino acids long. The CDR3 sequence: CASSQVLSNQPQHF. In nucleotides, the CDR3 is TGCGCCAGCAGCCAAGTTCTGAGCAATCAGCCCCAGCATTTT.

This clone has more than one count but fewer than ten. V and J are TRBV5-5 and TRBJ1-1; D call uncertain. CDR1 is SGHKS, CDR2 YYEKEE, per germline (reference sequence). The germline V and J ends were trimmed by 1 base and 0 bases, with 7 bases remaining between them. The CDR3 spans 14 residues. The DNA for the CDR3 is TGTGCCAGCAGCTTGATTGGAGTGAACACTGAAGCTTTCTTT. Protein sequence: CASSLIGVNTEAFF.

This rearrangement joins TRBV14 to TRBJ2-3; TRBD1 matches at 8 bases. Trimming at V came to 4 bases and at J to 9 bases, leaving 6 bases not matched to a gene. Germline-derived CDR1 and CDR2 are SGHDN and FVKESK. The CDR3 length is 13 residues. The CDR3 sequence: CASSPRGLGTQYF. The CDR3 bases are TGTGCCAGCAGCCCCAGGGGGCTTGGGACGCAGTATTTT.

V is TRBV6-1 and J is TRBJ2-7, with 7 bases that match TRBD1. CDR1 is MNHNS, CDR2 SASEGT, per germline. The CDR3 covers 13 residues. Unmatched junction bases numbered 2, after V lost 4 bases and J lost 2 bases. This chain's CDR3 is CASSGQGPYEQYF. The CDR3 nucleotides are TGTGCCAGCAGTGGACAGGGTCCCTACGAGCAGTACTTC.

A few counts support this clone. V gene TRBV27 combines with J gene TRBJ1-1, with 12 bases identical to TRBD1. This CDR3 is 17 amino acids long. CDR1 and CDR2 (germline): MNHEY, SMNVEV (reference sequence). J gave up 2 bases and V 5 bases, and 9 bases lay outside the gene matches. The CDR3 sequence is CASSRSGTGGRNTEAFF. The DNA of the CDR3 is TGTGCCAGCAGTCGCTCCGGGACAGGGGGCAGAAACACTGAAGCTTTCTTT.

This clone has only a few counts. The V gene is TRBV7-2, the J gene TRBJ2-7; D may be TRBD1 (6 bases). CDR1 and CDR2 from the germline V gene are SGHTA and FQGNSA. Trimming took off 5 bases at V and 3 bases at J, with 20 bases between the two ends. The CDR3 spans 16 residues. The CDR3 region is CASSVQGGAAGYEQYF. The DNA for the CDR3 is TGTGCCAGCAGCGTACAGGGTGGGGCTGCTGGCTACGAGCAGTACTTC.

The rearrangement links TRBV11-1 to TRBJ1-2; no definite D call. Germline CDR1 and CDR2: SGHAT and FQDESV (reference sequence). The CDR3 contains 15 residues. Deletions cut 6 bases from V and 3 bases from J, with 17 bases between. This CDR3 reads CASRSGPTEDYGYTF. CDR3 coding DNA: TGTGCCAGCAGATCCGGTCCCACGGAGGACTATGGCTACACCTTC.

The V call is TRBV6-1, the J call TRBJ2-3, with 9 nucleotides matching TRBD2. This CDR3 region has 15 residues. The V segment lost 4 bases and the J segment 3 bases; nucleotides outside the gene matches: 5. Per the germline V gene, CDR1 is MNHNS and CDR2 is SASEGT. Here the CDR3 reads CASSVNSGGTDTQYF. The DNA of the CDR3 is TGTGCCAGCAGTGTTAATAGCGGGGGAACAGATACGCAGTATTTT.

The V and J genes are TRBV5-5 and TRBJ2-5; unclear D gene. The germline gives CDR1 SGHKS, CDR2 YYEKEE (reference sequence). The CDR3 has 14 amino acids. V shed 6 bases and J shed 4 bases, with 16 bases lying between them. CDR3 residues: CASTPLGARETQYF. CDR3 bases: TGTGCCAGCACCCCCTTAGGAGCGAGAGAGACCCAGTACTTC.

This chain links TRBV6-1 with TRBJ2-4; TRBD1 matches at 9 bases. This CDR3 has 15 amino acids. Per germline, CDR1 MNHNS and CDR2 SASEGT. V trimming: 7 bases; J trimming: 1 base; junction bases outside the gene matches: 5. The CDR3 loop is CASIPGTGAKNIQYF. CDR3 sequence (DNA): TGTGCCAGCATCCCCGGGACAGGGGCCAAAAACATTCAGTACTTC.

The V gene is TRBV7-2, the J gene TRBJ2-5; TRBD2 matches at 7 bases. Germline trimming cut 5 bases from V and 2 bases from J; bases unmatched to any gene: 5. Germline CDR1 reads SGHTA; CDR2 reads FQGNSA. The CDR3 has 14 amino acids. CDR3 residues: CASSRSGIQETQYF. The CDR3 DNA follows: TGTGCCAGCAGCCGAAGCGGGATTCAAGAGACCCAGTACTTC.

The chain joins TRBV5-1 to TRBJ2-2, with 10 positions matching TRBD1. The CDR3 loop spans 15 amino acids. The germline V gene encodes CDR1 SGHRS and CDR2 YFSETQ. V was pared by 5 bases and J by 6 bases, with 7 bases of the junction left unmatched. CDR3 sequence: CASRRGQGYAGELFF. The CDR3 DNA is TGCGCCAGCAGGCGGGGACAGGGGTATGCCGGGGAGCTGTTTTTT.

The chain couples TRBV4-2 to TRBJ2-5; TRBD2 matches 7 bases. Germline values: CDR1 LGHNA, CDR2 YNFKEQ. The CDR3 runs to 19 residues. V trimming: 0 bases; J trimming: 1 base; junction bases outside the gene matches: 14. The CDR3 DNA reads TGTGCCAGCAGCCAAGATCCTTTCCGGGGCGGGGGAAGCCAAGAGACCCAGTACTTC. Translation: CASSQDPFRGGGSQETQYF.

As for this clone: At the DNA level, this CDR3 is encoded by other sequences in the same sample as well. V usage is TRBV6-5 and J usage is TRBJ1-2; D may be TRBD1 (6 bases). Germline-derived CDR1 and CDR2 are MNHEY and SVGAGI. With 2 bases removed from V and 1 base from J, the gap between germline ends came to 8 bases. This CDR3 comprises 14 residues. CDR3 nucleotides: TGTGCCAGCAGTTACGACAGGCTTAACTATGGCTACACCTTC. It yields the protein CASSYDRLNYGYTF.

This clone was recorded only once. The chain carries TRBV7-9 and TRBJ2-7, with 7 bases matching TRBD2. The germline V gene has CDR1 SEHNR and CDR2 FQNEAQ (reference sequence). The CDR3 is 13 amino acids. V lost 0 bases and J lost 5; bases outside the gene matches: 1. CDR3 loop: CASSLAGGNEQYF. CDR3 in DNA: TGTGCCAGCAGCTTAGCGGGGGGGAACGAGCAGTACTTC.

The V and J genes are TRBV6-1 and TRBJ2-3, with 11 nucleotides matching TRBD2. The CDR3 loop spans 16 amino acids. V was pared by 4 bases and J by 1 base, with 4 bases of the junction left unmatched. Germline-derived CDR1 and CDR2 are MNHNS and SASEGT. CDR3 coding DNA: TGTGCCAGCAGTGCCCGACTAGCGGGACGCACAGATACGCAGTATTTT. It translates to CASSARLAGRTDTQYF.

V and J are TRBV7-2 and TRBJ1-4; D call uncertain. CDR1 is SGHTA and CDR2 is FQGNSA in the germline V gene. Trimming left V 3 bases short and J 1 base short, with 6 bases between. The CDR3 is made up of 14 amino acids. The CDR3 nucleotides read TGTGCCAGCAGCTTCTCCCGAACTAATGAAAAACTGTTTTTT. Translating it yields CASSFSRTNEKLFF.

The CDR3 coding sequence is TGCGCCAGCAGCTCCTTCGGGTACACTGAAGCTTTCTTT. This encodes CASSSFGYTEAFF. The chain is built from TRBV5-1 and TRBJ1-1, with no clear D. Germline V lookup: CDR1 SGHRS, CDR2 YFSETQ. V was clipped by 3 bases and J by 3 bases, with 9 bases between them. This CDR3 region has 13 residues.

V is TRBV5-4 and J is TRBJ1-6; 7 bases are shared with TRBD1. Germline V CDR1 and CDR2: SGHNT, YYREEE (reference sequence). The CDR3 has 15 amino acids. The V and J ends lost 4 bases and 6 bases, in that order; junction bases with no gene match: 7. The CDR3 loop is CASSPDGTVNSPLHF. CDR3 sequence (DNA): TGTGCCAGCAGCCCGGACGGGACAGTTAATTCACCCCTCCACTTT.

V is TRBV4-1 and J is TRBJ1-3; weak D call: TRBD1 (6 bases). From germline, CDR1 is MGHRA and CDR2 YSYEKL. V was trimmed by 0 bases and J by 0 bases, leaving 18 bases between them. CDR3 length equals 19 residues. CDR3 in amino acids: CASSQDLGGLGSSGNTIYF. The CDR3, as DNA: TGCGCCAGCAGCCAAGATCTTGGGGGCCTGGGGAGCTCTGGAAACACCATATATTTT.